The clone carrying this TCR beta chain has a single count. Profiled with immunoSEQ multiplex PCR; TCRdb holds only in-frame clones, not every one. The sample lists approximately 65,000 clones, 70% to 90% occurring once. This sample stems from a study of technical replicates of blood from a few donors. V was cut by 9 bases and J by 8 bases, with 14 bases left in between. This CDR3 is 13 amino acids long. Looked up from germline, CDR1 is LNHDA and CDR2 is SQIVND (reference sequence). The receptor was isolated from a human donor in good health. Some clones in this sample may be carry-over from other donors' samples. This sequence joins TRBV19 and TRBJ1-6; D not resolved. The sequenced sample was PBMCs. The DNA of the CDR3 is TGTGCCAGCCGGGCGGCAGCGGATTCACCCCTCCACTTT. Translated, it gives CASRAAADSPLHF.